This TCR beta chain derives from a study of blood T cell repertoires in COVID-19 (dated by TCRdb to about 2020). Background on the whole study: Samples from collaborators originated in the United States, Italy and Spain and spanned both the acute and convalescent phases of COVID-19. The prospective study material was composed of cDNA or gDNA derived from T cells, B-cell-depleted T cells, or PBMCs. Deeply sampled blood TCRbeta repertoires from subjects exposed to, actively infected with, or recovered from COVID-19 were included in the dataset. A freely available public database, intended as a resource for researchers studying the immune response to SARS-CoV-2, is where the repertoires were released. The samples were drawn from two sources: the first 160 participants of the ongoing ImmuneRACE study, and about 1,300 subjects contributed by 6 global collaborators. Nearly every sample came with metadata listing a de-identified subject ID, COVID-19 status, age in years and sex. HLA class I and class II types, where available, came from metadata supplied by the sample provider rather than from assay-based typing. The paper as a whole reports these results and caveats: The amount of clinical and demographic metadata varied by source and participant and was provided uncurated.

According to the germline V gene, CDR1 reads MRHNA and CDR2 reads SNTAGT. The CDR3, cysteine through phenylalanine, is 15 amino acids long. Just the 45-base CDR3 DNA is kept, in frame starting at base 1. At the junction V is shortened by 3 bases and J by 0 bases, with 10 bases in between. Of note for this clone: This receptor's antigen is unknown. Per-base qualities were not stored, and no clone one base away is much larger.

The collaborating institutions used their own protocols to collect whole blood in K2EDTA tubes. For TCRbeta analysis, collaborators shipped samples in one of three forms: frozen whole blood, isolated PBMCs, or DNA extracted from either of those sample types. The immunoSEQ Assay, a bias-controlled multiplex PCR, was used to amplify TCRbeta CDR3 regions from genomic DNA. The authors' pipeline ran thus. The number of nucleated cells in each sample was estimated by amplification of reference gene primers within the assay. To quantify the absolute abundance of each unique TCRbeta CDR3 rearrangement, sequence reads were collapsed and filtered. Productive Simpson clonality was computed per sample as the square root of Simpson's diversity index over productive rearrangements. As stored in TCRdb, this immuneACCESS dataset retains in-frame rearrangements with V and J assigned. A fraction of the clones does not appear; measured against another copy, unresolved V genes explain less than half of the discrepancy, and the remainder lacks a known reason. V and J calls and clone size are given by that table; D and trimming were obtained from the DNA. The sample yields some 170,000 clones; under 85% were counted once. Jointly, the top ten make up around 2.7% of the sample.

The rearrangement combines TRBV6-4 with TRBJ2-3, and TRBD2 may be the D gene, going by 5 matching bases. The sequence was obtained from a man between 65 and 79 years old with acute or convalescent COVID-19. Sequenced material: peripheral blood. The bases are TGTGCCAGCAGTGAGACGGGAATTAGCACAGATACGCAGTATTTT. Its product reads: CASSETGISTDTQYF.